The entry below gives a single TCR beta chain sequence along with its context. What it recognizes is unknown. The record originates from a study of a mutant IDH1 vaccine in newly diagnosed glioma. Whole-study context: Treated patients, roughly 62% male and around 38% female, averaged approximately 40 years of age.

This CDR3 contains 14 residues. V was trimmed by 1 base and J by 8 bases, leaving 15 bases between them. Germline V gene data show CDR1 as GTSNPN and CDR2 as SVGIG (reference sequence). Study conclusions and caveats: Detectable vaccine-induced immune responses arose in about 92% of patients.

TCRdb's table, derived via immunoSEQ multiplex PCR, lists solely in-frame clones and lacks some. The sample lists fewer than 40,000 clones, roughly 80% seen once, with around 20% in the top ten. Regarding time point: baseline, week 1 (first vaccination visit). Documented treatment: pre-vaccination baseline after standard-of-care therapy. The chain has TRBV30 and TRBJ2-1; a weak D match, TRBD2 (5 bases). This receptor was identified in a man aged 25 to 40 with glioma. Material: PBMCs, obtained from a glioma patient treated with radiotherapy, temozolomide or both. The CDR3 sequence: CAWSAPLPGDEQFF. The CDR3 bases are TGTGCCTGGAGTGCCCCCCTCCCCGGGGATGAGCAGTTCTTC.